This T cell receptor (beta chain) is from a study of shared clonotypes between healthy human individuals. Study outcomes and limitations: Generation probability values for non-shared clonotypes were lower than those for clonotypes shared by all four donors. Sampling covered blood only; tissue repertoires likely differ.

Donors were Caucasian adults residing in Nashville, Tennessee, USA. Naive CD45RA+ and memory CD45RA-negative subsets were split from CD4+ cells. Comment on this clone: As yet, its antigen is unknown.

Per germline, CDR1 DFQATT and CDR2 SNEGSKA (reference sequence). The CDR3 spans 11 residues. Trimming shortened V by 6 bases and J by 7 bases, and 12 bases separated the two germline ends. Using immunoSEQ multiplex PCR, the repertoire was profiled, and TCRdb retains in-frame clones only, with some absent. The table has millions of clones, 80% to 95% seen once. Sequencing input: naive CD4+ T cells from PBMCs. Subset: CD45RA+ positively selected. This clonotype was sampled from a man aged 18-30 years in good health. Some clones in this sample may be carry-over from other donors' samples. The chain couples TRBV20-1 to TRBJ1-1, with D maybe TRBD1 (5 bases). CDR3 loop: CSARGDVEAFF. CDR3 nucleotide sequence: TGCAGTGCGCGGGGGGATGTTGAAGCTTTCTTT.